This paragraph reports one T cell receptor beta chain. The sample originates from a study of blood T cell repertoires in COVID-19. Study-wide context: PBMCs, B-cell-depleted T cells, or T cells provided the cDNA or gDNA that made up the material.

Original handling: For nucleated cells, counts were estimated from reference gene primer amplification. The data were produced by immunoSEQ multiplex PCR, yet TCRdb's version contains in-frame clones alone and is incomplete. That table gives V, J and clone size, and the DNA gave D and trimming. The table lists about 32,000 clones, 90% to 95% of them singletons. This CDR3 is 14 amino acids long. Germline-derived CDR1 and CDR2 are MDHEN and SYDVKM. The V end was cut by 6 bases, the J end by 4 bases, with 15 bases between. The sample was peripheral blood. The chain has TRBV28 and TRBJ1-2; a possible D gene is TRBD1 (6 bases). This receptor was obtained from a man aged 55 to 70 with acute or convalescent COVID-19. The CDR3 sequence: CASRKQGTGYGYTF. As DNA, the CDR3 is TGTGCCAGCAGGAAACAGGGTACGGGCTATGGCTACACCTTC.